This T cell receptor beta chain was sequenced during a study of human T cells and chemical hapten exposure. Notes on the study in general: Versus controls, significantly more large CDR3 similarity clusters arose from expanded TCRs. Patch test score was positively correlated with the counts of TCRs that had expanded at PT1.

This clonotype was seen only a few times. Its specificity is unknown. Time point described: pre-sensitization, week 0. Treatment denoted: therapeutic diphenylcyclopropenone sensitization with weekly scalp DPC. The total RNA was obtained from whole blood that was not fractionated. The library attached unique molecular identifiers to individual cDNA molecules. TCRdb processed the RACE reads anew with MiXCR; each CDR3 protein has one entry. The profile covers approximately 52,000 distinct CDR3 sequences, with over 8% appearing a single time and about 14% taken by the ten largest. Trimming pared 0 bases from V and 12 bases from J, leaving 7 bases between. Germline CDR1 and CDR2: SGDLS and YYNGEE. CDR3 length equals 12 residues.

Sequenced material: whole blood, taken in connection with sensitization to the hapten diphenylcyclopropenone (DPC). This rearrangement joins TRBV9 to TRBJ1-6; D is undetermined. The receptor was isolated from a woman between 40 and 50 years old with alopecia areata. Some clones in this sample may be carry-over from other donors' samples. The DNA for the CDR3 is TGTGCCAGCAGCGTAGACAGCCGACCCCTCCACTTT. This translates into CASSVDSRPLHF.